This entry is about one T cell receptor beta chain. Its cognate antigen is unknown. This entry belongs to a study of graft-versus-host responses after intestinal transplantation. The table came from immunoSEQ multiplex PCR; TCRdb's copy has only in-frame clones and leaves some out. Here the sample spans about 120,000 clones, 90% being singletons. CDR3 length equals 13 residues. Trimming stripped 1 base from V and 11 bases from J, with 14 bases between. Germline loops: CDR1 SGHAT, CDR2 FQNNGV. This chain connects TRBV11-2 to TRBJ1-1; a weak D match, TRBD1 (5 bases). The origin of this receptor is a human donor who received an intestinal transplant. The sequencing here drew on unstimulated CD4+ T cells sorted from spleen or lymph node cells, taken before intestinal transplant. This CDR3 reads CASSLVGGVTAFF. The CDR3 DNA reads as TGTGCCAGCAGCTTAGTTGGGGGGGTGACGGCTTTCTTT.